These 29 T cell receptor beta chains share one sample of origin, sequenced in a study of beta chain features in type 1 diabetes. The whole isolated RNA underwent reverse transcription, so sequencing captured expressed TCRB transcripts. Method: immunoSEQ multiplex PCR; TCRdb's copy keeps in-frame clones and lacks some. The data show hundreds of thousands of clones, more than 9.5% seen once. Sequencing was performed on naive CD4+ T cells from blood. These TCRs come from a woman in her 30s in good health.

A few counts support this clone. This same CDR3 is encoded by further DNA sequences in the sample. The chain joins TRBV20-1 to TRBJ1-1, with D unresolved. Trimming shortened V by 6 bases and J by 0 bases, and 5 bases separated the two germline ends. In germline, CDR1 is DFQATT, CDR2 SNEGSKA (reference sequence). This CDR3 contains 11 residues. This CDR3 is CSARVNTEAFF. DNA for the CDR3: TGCAGTGCCCGGGTGAACACTGAAGCTTTCTTT.

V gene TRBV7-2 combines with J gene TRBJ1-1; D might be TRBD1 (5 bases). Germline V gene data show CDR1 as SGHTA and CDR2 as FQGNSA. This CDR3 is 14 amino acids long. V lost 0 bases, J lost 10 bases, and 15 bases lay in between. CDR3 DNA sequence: TGTGCCAGCAGCTTAGCGATCGACAGTCCAATAGCTTTCTTT. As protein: CASSLAIDSPIAFF.

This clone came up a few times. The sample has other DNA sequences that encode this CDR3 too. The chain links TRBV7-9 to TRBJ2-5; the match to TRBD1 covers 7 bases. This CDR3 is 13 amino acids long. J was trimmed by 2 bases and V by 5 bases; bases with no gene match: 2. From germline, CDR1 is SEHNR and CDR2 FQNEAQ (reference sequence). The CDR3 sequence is CASSPQGQETQYF. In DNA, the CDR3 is TGTGCCAGCAGCCCACAGGGGCAAGAGACCCAGTACTTC.

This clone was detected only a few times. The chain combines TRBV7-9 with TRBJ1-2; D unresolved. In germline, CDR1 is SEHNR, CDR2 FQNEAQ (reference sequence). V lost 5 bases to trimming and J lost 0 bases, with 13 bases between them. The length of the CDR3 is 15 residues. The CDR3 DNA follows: TGTGCCAGCAGCCCCTCGGGGAGGGCTAACTATGGCTACACCTTC. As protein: CASSPSGRANYGYTF.

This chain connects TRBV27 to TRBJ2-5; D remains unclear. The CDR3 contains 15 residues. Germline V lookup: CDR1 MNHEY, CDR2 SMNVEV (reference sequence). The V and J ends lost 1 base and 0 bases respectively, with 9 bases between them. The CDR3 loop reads CASSLLEANQETQYF. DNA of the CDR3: TGTGCCAGCAGTTTATTGGAAGCGAACCAAGAGACCCAGTACTTC.

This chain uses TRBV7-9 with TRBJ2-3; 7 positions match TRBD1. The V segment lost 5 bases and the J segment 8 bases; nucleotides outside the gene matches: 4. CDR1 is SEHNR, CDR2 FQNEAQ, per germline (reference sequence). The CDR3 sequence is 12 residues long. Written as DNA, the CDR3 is TGTGCCAGCAGCCCCTGGGACAGTACGCAGTATTTT. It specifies CASSPWDSTQYF.

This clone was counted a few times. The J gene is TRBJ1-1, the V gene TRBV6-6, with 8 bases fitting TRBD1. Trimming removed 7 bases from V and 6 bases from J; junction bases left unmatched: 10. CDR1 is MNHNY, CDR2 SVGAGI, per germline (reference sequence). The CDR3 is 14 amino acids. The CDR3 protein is CASIKDRDSAEAFF. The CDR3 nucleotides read TGTGCCAGCATCAAGGACAGGGATTCCGCTGAAGCTTTCTTT.

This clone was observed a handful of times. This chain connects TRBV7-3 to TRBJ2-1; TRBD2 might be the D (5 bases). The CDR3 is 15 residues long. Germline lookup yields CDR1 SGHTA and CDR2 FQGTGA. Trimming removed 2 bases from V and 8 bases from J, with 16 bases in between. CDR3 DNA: TGTGCCAGCAGCTTAGGGCGGGTCCTGAGCGATGAGCAGTTCTTC. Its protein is CASSLGRVLSDEQFF.

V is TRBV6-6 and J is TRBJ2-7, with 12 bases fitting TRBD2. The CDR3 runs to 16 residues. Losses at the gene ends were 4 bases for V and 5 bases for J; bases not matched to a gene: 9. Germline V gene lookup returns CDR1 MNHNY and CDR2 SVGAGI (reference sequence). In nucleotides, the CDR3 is TGTGCCAGCAGTTTGGCTAGCGGGAGGGCCGTGGACGAGCAGTACTTC. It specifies CASSLASGRAVDEQYF.

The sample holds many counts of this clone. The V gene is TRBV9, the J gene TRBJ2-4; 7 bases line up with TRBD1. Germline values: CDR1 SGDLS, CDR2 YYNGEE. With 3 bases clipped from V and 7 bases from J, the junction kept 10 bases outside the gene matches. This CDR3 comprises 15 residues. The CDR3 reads CASSGDRQGGNIQYF. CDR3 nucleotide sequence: TGTGCCAGCAGCGGAGATAGACAGGGTGGGAACATTCAGTACTTC.

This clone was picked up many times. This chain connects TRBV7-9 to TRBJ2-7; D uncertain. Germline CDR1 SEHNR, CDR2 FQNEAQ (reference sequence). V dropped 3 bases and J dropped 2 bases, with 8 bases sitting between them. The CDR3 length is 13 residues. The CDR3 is CASSFGGAYEQYF. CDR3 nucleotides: TGTGCCAGCAGCTTTGGCGGAGCCTACGAGCAGTACTTC.

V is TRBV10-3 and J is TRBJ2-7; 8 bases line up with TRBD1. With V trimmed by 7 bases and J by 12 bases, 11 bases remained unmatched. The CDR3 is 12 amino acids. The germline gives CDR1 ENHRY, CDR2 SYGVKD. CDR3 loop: CAITPGQGPPYF. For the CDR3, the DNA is TGTGCCATCACCCCCGGACAGGGTCCCCCGTACTTC.

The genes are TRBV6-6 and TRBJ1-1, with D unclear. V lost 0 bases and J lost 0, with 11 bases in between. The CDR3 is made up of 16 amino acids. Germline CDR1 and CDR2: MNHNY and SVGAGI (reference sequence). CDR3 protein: CASSYSMLEMNTEAFF. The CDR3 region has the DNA TGTGCCAGCAGTTACTCGATGCTGGAGATGAACACTGAAGCTTTCTTT.

CDR3 bases: TGTGCCAGCACTTTGCGGACTAATTCGTATGAGCAGTTCTTC. As protein: CASTLRTNSYEQFF. The V and J genes are TRBV6-6 and TRBJ2-1; D is possibly TRBD2 (6 bases). The CDR3 is 14 residues long. V shed 7 bases and J shed 8 bases, with 18 bases lying between them. CDR1 is MNHNY, CDR2 SVGAGI, per germline (reference sequence).

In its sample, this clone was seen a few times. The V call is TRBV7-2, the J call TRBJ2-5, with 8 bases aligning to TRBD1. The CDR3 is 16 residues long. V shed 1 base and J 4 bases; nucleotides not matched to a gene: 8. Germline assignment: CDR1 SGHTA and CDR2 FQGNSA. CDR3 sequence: CASSLVFQGAGETQYF. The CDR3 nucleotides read TGTGCCAGCAGCTTAGTCTTCCAGGGGGCTGGAGAGACCCAGTACTTC.

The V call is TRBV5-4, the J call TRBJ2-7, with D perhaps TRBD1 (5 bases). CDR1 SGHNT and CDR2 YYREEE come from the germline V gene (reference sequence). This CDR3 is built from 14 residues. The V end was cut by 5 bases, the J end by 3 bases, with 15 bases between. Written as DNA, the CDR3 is TGTGCCAGCAGACCACATTTCGACAGCTACGAGCAGTACTTC. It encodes CASRPHFDSYEQYF.

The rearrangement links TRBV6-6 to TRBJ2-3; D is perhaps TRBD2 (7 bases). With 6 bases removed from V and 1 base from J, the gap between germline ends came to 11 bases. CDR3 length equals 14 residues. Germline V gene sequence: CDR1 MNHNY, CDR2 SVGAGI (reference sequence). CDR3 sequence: CASSQGRGTDTQYF. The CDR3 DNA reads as TGTGCCAGCAGCCAGGGGAGGGGCACAGATACGCAGTATTTT.

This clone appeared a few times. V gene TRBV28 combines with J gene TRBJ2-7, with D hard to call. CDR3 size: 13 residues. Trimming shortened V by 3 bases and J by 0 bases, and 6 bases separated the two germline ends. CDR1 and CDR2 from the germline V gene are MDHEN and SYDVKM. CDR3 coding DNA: TGTGCCAGCAGTTTCGGTACCTCCTACGAGCAGTACTTC. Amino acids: CASSFGTSYEQYF.

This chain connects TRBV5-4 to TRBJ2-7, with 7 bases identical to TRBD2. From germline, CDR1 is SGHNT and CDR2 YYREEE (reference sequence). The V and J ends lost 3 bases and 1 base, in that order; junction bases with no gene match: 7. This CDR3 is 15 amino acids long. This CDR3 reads CASSSAGVLSYEQYF. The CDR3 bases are TGTGCCAGCAGCTCGGCGGGAGTCCTTTCCTACGAGCAGTACTTC.

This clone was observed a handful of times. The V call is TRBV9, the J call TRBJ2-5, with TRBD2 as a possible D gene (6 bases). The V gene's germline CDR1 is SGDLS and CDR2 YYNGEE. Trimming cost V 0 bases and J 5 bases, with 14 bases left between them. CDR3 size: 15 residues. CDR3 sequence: CASSVATGRRETQYF. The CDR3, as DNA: TGTGCCAGCAGCGTAGCTACGGGGAGGCGGGAGACCCAGTACTTC. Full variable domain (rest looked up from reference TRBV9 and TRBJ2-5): DSGVTQTPKHLITATGQRVTLRCSPRSGDLSVYWYQQSLDQGLQFLIQYYNGEERAKGNILERFSAQQFPDLHSELNLSSLELGDSALYFCASSVATGRRETQYFGPGTRLLVL.

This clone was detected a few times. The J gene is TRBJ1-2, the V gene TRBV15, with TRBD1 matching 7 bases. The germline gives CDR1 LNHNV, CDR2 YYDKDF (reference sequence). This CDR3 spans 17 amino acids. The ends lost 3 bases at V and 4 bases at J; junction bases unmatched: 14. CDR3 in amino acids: CATSRNKGQVSLYGYTF. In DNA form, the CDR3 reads TGTGCCACCAGCAGGAATAAAGGACAGGTCTCTCTCTATGGCTACACCTTC.

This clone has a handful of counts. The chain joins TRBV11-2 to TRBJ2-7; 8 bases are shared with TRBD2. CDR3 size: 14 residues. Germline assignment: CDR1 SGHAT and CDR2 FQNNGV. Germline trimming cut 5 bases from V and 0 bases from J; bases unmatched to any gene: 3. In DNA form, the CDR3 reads TGTGCCAGCAGCAGCCTAGCGGGCTCCTACGAGCAGTACTTC. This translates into CASSSLAGSYEQYF.

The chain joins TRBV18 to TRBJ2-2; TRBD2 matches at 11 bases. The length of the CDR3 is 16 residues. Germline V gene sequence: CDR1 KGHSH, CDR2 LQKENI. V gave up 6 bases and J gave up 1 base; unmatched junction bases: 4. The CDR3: CASSPGTSGNTGELFF. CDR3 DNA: TGTGCCAGCTCCCCCGGGACTAGCGGGAACACCGGGGAGCTGTTTTTT.

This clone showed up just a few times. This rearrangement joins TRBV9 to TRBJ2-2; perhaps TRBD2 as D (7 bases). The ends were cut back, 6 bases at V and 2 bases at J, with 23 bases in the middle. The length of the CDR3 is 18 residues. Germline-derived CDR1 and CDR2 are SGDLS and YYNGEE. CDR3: CASTVGGRGGSNTGELFF. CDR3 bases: TGTGCCAGCACCGTCGGCGGGAGAGGGGGTTCCAACACCGGGGAGCTGTTTTTT.

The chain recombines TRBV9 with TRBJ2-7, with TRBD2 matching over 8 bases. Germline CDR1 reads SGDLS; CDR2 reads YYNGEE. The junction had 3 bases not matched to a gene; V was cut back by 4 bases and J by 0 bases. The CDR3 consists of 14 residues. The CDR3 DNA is TGTGCCAGCAGCCGGCGGGAGGTCTCCTACGAGCAGTACTTC. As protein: CASSRREVSYEQYF.

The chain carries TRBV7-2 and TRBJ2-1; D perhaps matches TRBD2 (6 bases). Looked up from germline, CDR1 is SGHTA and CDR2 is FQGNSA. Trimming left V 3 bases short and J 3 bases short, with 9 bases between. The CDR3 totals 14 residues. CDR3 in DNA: TGTGCCAGCAGCTTGACTAGGGACTACAATGAGCAGTTCTTC. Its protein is CASSLTRDYNEQFF.

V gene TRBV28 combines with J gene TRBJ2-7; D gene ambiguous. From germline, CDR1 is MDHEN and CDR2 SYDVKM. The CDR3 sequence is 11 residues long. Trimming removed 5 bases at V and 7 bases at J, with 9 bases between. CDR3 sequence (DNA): TGTGCCAGCAGTCTCTCCTCGGAGCAGTACTTC. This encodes CASSLSSEQYF.

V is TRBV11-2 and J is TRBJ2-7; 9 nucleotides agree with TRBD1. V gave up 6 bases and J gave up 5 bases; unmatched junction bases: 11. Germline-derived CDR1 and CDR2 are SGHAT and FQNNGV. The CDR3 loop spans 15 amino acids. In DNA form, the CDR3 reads TGTGCCAGCAGGCGACCGGGACAGGGTGTAAACGAGCAGTACTTC. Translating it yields CASRRPGQGVNEQYF.

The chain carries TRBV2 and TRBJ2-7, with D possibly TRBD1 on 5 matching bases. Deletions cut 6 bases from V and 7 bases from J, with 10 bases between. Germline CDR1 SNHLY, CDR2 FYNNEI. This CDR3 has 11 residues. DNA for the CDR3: TGTGCCAGCAGCGCAGGGTTTGAGCAGTACTTC. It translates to CASSAGFEQYF.